This entry describes one T cell receptor beta chain. Its target is unknown. Germline loops: CDR1 SGHRS, CDR2 YFSETQ. V was trimmed by 3 bases and J by 7 bases, leaving 23 bases between them. This CDR3 is built from 17 residues. The sample is drawn from a study of radiotherapy plus CTLA-4 blockade in lung cancer. Overall study context: Across the patients, objective responses occurred in approximately 17%, and disease control in over 25%. Regarding the study as a whole: Subsequent to radiotherapy plus ipilimumab, tumor-derived TCR clones underwent expansion in blood. Early clone dynamics of blood T cells, plus interferon-beta, reportedly predicted response best.

Assay used: immunoSEQ multiplex PCR; TCRdb lists only in-frame clones, some missing. The data contain 89,000 or so clones, 75% to 85% of them singletons. Source: peripheral blood, taken from a patient treated with radiotherapy plus ipilimumab. The TCR originated in a human donor with non-small cell lung cancer who had a partial response to radiotherapy plus ipilimumab. The chain has TRBV5-1 and TRBJ1-5, with D perhaps matching TRBD1 (6 bases). The CDR3, as DNA: TGCGCCAGCAGCTCCTCTCCTATTCGGCAGGGGACCCAGCCCCAGCATTTT. Its protein is CASSSSPIRQGTQPQHF.